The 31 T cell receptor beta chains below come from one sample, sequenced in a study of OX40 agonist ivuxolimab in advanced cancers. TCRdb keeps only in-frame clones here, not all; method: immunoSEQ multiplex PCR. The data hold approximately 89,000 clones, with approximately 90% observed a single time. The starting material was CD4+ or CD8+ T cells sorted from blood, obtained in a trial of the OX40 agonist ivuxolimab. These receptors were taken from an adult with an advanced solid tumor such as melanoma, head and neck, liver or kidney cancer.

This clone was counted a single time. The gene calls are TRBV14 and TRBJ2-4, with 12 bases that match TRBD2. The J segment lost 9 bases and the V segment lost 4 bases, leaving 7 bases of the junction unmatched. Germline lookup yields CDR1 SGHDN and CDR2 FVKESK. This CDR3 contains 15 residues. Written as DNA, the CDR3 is TGTGCCAGCAGCCCCGAGCTAGCGGGGGGGGGCATTCAGTACTTC. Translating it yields CASSPELAGGGIQYF.

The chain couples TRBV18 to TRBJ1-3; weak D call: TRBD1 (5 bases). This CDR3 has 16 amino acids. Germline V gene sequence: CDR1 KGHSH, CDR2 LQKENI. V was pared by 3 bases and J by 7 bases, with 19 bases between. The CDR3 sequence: CASSPTRGRVENTIYF. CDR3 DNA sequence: TGTGCCAGCTCACCCACACGGGGCAGGGTGGAGAACACCATATATTTT.

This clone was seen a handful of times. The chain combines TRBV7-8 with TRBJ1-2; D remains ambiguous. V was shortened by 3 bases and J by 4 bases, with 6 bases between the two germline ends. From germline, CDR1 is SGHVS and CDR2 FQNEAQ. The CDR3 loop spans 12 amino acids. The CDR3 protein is CASSLDPYGYTF. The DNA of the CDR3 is TGTGCCAGCAGCTTGGACCCCTATGGCTACACCTTC.

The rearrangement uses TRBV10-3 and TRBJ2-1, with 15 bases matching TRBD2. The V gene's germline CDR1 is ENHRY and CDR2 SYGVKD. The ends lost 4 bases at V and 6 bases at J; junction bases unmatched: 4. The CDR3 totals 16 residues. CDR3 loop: CAISVGTSGGRNEQFF. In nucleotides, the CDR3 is TGTGCCATCAGTGTGGGGACTAGCGGGGGGCGCAATGAGCAGTTCTTC.

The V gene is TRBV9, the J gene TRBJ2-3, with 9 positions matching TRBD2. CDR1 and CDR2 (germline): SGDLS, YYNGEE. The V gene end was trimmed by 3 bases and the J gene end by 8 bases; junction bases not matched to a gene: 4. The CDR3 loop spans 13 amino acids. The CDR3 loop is CASSEGLATTQYF. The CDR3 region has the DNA TGTGCCAGCAGCGAAGGACTAGCGACTACGCAGTATTTT.

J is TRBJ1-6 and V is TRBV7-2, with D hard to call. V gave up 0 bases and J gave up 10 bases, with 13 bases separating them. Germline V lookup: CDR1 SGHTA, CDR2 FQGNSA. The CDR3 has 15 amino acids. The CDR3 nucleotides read TGTGCCAGCAGCTTAGCCGCCGGGGTCAGATCACCCCTCCACTTT. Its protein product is CASSLAAGVRSPLHF.

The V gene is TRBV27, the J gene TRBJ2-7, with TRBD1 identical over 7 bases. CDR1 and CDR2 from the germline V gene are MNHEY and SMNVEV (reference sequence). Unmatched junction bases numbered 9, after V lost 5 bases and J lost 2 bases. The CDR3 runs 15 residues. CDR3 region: CASSPRTGPTYEQYF. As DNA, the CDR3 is TGTGCCAGCAGTCCACGGACAGGACCGACCTACGAGCAGTACTTC.

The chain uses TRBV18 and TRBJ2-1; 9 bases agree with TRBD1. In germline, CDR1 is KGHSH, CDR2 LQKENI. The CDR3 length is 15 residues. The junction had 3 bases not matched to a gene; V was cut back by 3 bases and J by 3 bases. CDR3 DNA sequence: TGTGCCAGCTCACCCGGGACAGGGATCTACAATGAGCAGTTCTTC. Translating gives CASSPGTGIYNEQFF. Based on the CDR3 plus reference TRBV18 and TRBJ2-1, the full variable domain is NAGVMQNPRHLVRRRGQEARLRCSPMKGHSHVYWYRQLPEEGLKFMVYLQKENIIDESGMPKERFSAEFPKEGPSILRIQQVVRGDSAAYFCASSPGTGIYNEQFFGPGTRLTVL.

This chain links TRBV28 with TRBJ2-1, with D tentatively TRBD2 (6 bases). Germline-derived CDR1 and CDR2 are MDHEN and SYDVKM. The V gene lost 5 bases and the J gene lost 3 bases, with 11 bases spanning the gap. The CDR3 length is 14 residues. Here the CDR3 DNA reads TGTGCCAGCAGTGTAGGAGGGGTCTACAATGAGCAGTTCTTC. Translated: CASSVGGVYNEQFF. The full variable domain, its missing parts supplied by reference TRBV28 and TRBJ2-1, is DVKVTQSSRYLVKRTGEKVFLECVQDMDHENMFWYRQDPGLGLRLIYFSYDVKMKEKGDIPEGYSVSREKKERFSLILESASTNQTSMYLCASSVGGVYNEQFFGPGTRLTVL.

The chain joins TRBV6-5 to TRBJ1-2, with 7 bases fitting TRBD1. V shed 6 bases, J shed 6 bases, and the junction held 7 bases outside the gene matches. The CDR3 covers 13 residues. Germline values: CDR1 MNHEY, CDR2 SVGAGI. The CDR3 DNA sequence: TGTGCCAGCAGCCAACAGGGGCTCGATGGCTACACCTTC. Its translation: CASSQQGLDGYTF.

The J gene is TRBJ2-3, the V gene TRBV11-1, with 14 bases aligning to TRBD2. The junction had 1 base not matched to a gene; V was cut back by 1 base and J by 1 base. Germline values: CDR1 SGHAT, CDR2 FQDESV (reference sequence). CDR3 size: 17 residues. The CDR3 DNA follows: TGTGCCAGCAGCTTAGTGGGACTAGCGGGGGGCACAGATACGCAGTATTTT. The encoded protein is CASSLVGLAGGTDTQYF.

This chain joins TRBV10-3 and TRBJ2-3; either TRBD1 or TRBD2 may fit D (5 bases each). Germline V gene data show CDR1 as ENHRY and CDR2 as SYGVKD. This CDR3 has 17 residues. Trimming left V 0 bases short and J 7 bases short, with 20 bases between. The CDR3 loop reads CAISESIEGLVGYTQYF. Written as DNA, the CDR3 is TGTGCCATCAGTGAGTCGATCGAGGGGTTGGTCGGTTATACGCAGTATTTT.

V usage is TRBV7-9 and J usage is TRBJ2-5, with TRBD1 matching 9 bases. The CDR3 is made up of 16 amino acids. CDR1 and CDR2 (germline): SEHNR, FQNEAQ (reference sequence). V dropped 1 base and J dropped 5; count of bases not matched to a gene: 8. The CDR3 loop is CASSLGLGQGRETQYF. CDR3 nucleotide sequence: TGTGCCAGCAGCTTAGGGCTGGGACAGGGACGCGAGACCCAGTACTTC. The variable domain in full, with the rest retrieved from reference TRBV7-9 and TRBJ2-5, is DTGVSQNPRHKITKRGQNVTFRCDPISEHNRLYWYRQTLGQGPEFLTYFQNEAQLEKSRLLSDRFSAERPKGSFSTLEIQRTEQGDSAMYLCASSLGLGQGRETQYFGPGTRLLVL.

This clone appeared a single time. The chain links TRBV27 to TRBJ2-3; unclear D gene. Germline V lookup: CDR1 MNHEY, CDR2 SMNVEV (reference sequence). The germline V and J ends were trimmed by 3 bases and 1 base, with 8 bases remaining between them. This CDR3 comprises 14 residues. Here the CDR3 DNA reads TGTGCCAGCAGTTTGAACCTTGGCACAGATACGCAGTATTTT. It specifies CASSLNLGTDTQYF.

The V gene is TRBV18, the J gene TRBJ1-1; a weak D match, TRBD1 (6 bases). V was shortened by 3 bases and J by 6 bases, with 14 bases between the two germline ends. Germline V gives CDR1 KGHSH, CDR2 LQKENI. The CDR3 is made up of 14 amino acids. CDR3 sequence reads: CASSPLLGTSEAFF. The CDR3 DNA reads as TGTGCCAGCTCACCCCTACTCGGGACATCTGAAGCTTTCTTT.

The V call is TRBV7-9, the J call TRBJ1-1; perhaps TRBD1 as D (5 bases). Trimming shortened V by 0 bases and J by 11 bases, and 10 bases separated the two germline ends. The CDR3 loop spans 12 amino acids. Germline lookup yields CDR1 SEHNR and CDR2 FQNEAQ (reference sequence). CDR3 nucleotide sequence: TGTGCCAGCAGCTTAGCGGGTCGGGACGCTTTCTTT. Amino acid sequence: CASSLAGRDAFF.

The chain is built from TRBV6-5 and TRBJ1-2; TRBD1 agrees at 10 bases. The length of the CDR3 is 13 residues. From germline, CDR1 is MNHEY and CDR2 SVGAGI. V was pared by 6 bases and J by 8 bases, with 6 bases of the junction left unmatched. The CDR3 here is CASRRQGAIGYTF. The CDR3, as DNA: TGTGCCAGCAGACGACAGGGGGCAATAGGCTACACCTTC.

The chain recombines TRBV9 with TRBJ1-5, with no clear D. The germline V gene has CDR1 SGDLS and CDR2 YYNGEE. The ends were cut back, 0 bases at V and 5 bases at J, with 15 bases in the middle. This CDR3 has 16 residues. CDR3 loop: CASSVGVDYMDQPQHF. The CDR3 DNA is TGTGCCAGCAGCGTAGGTGTGGATTACATGGATCAGCCCCAGCATTTT.

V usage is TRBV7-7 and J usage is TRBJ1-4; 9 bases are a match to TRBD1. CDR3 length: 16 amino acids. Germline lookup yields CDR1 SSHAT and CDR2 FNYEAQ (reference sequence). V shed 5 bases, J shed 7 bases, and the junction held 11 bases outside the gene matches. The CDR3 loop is CASSPLQGALAEKLFF. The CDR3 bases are TGTGCCAGCAGCCCGCTACAGGGGGCTTTGGCTGAAAAACTGTTTTTT.

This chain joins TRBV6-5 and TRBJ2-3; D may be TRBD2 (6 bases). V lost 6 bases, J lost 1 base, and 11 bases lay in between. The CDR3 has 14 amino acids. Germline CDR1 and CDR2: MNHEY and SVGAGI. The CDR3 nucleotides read TGTGCCAGCAGCCGGGGGACCCGCACAGATACGCAGTATTTT. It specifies CASSRGTRTDTQYF.

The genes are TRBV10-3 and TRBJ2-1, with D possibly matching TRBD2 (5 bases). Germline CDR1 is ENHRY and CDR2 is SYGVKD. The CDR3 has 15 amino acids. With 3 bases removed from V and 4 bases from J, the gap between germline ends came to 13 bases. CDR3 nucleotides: TGTGCCATCAGTGAATCGGGGAAAGGGTACAATGAGCAGTTCTTC. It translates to CAISESGKGYNEQFF.

This CDR3 reads CATSRARTEETQYF. DNA of the CDR3: TGTGCCACCAGCAGAGCTCGGACAGAGGAGACCCAGTACTTC. The chain employs TRBV15 and TRBJ2-5; a weak D match, TRBD1 (6 bases). The CDR3 covers 14 residues. The V end was cut by 1 base, the J end by 5 bases, with 11 bases between. Germline V gives CDR1 LNHNV, CDR2 YYDKDF (reference sequence). The complete variable domain, with remaining parts taken from reference TRBV15 and TRBJ2-5, reads DAMVIQNPRYQVTQFGKPVTLSCSQTLNHNVMYWYQQKSSQAPKLLFHYYDKDFNNEADTPDNFQSRRPNTSFCFLDIRSPGLGDTAMYLCATSRARTEETQYFGPGTRLLVL.

For the CDR3, the DNA is TGCGCCAGCAGAAACCCCGCGGGCGAGCAGTACTTC. It codes for CASRNPAGEQYF. The chain joins TRBV5-1 to TRBJ2-7; a weak D match, TRBD2 (5 bases). Trimming stripped 5 bases from V and 6 bases from J, with 12 bases between. From germline, CDR1 is SGHRS and CDR2 YFSETQ. There are 12 residues in the CDR3.

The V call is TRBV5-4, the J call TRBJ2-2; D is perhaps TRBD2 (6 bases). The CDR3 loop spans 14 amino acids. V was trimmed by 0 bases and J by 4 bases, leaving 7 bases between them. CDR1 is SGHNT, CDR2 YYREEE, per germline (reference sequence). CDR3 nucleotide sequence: TGTGCCAGCAGCTTGGTGGAGGGCACCGGGGAGCTGTTTTTT. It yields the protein CASSLVEGTGELFF.

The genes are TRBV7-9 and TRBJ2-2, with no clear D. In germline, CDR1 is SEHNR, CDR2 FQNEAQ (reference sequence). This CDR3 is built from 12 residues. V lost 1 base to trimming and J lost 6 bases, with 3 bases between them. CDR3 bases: TGTGCCAGCAGCTTAGGGGCCGGGGAGCTGTTTTTT. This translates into CASSLGAGELFF.

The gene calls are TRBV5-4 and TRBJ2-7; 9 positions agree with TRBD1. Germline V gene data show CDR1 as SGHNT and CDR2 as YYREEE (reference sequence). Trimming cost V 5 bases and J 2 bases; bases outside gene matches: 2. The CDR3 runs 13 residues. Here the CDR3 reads CASSRQGAYEQYF. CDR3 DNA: TGTGCCAGCAGTCGACAGGGGGCCTACGAGCAGTACTTC.

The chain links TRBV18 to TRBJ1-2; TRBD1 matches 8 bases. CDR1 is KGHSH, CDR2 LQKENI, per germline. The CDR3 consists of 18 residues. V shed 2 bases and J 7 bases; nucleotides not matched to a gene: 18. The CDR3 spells CASSPWVGQGNVLSGYTF. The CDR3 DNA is TGTGCCAGCTCACCATGGGTAGGACAGGGTAACGTCCTAAGTGGCTACACCTTC.

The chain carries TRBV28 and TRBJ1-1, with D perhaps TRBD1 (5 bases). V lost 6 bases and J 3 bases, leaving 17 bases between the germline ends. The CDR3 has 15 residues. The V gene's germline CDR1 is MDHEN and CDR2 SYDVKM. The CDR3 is CASRGTTVKYTEAFF. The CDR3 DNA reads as TGTGCCAGCAGGGGAACGACAGTTAAGTACACTGAAGCTTTCTTT.

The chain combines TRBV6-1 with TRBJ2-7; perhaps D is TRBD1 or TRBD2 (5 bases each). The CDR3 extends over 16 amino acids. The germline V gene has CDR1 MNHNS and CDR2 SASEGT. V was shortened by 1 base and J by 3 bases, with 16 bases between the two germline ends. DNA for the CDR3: TGTGCCAGCAGTGAAGTGGGACGCCTATTGAACTACGAGCAGTACTTC. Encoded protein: CASSEVGRLLNYEQYF.

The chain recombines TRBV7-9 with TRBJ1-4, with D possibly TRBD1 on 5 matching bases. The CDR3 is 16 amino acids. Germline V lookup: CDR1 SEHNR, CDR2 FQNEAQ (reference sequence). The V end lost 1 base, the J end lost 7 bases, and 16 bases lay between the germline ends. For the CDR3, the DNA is TGTGCCAGCAGCTTAGTATTTGGGGCAGACGTTGAAAAACTGTTTTTT. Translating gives CASSLVFGADVEKLFF.

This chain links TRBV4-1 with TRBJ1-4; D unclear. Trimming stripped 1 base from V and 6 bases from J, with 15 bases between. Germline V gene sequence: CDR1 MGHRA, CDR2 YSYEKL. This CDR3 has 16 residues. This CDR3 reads CASSQGVKGTYEKLFF. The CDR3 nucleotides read TGCGCCAGCAGCCAAGGGGTCAAGGGAACCTATGAAAAACTGTTTTTT.